This paragraph covers one T cell receptor beta chain sequence. Enrolled through a virtual design, the participants were between 18 and 89 years of age and came from roughly 22 US areas. After removal of 4 bases from V and 0 bases from J, the junction contained 1 base not matched to a gene. CDR1 LGHDT and CDR2 YNNKEL come from the germline V gene (reference sequence). The CDR3 sequence is 17 residues long. This entry belongs to a study of blood T cell repertoires in COVID-19. Sequencing was performed with immunoSEQ multiplex PCR; in TCRdb, only in-frame clones are kept and a portion is missing. The sample contains about 210,000 clones, around 82% of which appear only once.

The chain links TRBV3-1 (or the pseudogene TRBV3-2) to TRBJ2-3, with 16 positions matching TRBD2. Sequenced material: PBMCs or T cells enriched from blood (not recorded which). The source is a man aged 30 to 45 with acute COVID-19. CDR3 sequence reads: CASSLGLAGGSTDTQYF. CDR3 nucleotides: TGTGCCAGCAGCCTGGGACTAGCGGGGGGGAGCACAGATACGCAGTATTTT.